This T cell receptor (beta chain) is from a study of cytomegalovirus exposure and HLA in healthy donors. Notes on the study in general: DRB1 showed the most TCR associations and HLA-C the fewest in a later analysis, as rates varied by HLA locus. It was confirmed in vitro that a few of the CMV-associated chains were specific for CMV antigens. Analysis performed later found roughly 18,000 TCR beta sequences associated with HLA alleles at 0.05 false discovery rate.

As for the donors, each was a healthy bone marrow donor. The germline gives CDR1 SGHRS, CDR2 YFSETQ. The CDR3 consists of 14 residues. V was clipped by 6 bases and J by 4 bases, with 14 bases between them. With regard to this clone: Its antigen is undetermined.

Vbeta (60) and Jbeta (13) primers were used in the PCR. Some clones are missing from TCRdb's copy, which holds only in-frame ones; the method was immunoSEQ multiplex PCR. Here the sample spans around 100,000 clones, around 77% being singletons. The TCR was taken from a woman between 25 and 40 years old in good health and CMV-seropositive. The J gene is TRBJ2-1, the V gene TRBV5-1; a weak D match, TRBD2 (5 bases). The sequenced sample was PBMCs. CDR3 sequence (DNA): TGCGCCAGCACCCCGGATGCGGGTTACAATGAGCAGTTCTTC. Its translation: CASTPDAGYNEQFF.